Below, 5 T cell receptor beta chains from the same sample are listed, as sequenced in a study of T cell responses to AZD1222 COVID-19 vaccine. Clones were read by immunoSEQ multiplex PCR, and TCRdb kept only the in-frame ones, dropping some. The sample lists roughly 80,000 clones; roughly 90% were seen once. The source material was peripheral blood, sampled on day 0 of MenACWY control vaccination. Source of these receptors: an adult in good health.

In this sample, this clone turned up once. J is TRBJ2-5 and V is TRBV19, with 7 bases identical to TRBD1. The CDR3 runs to 15 residues. The V gene end was trimmed by 3 bases and the J gene end by 4 bases; junction bases not matched to a gene: 8. Looked up from germline, CDR1 is LNHDA and CDR2 is SQIVND (reference sequence). The CDR3 DNA reads TGTGCCAGTAGTATCTTGAGGGGGCAGGGAGAGACCCAGTACTTC. Translation: CASSILRGQGETQYF.

The rearrangement links TRBV14 to TRBJ2-4; 10 nucleotides align to TRBD2. This CDR3 is built from 13 residues. Germline CDR1 and CDR2: SGHDN and FVKESK. The junction had 2 bases not matched to a gene; V was cut back by 5 bases and J by 7 bases. In nucleotides, the CDR3 is TGTGCCAGCAGCAAGGGACTAGCGAACATTCAGTACTTC. This translates into CASSKGLANIQYF. Full variable domain (outside the CDR3, taken from reference TRBV14 and TRBJ2-4): EAGVTQFPSHSVIEKGQTVTLRCDPISGHDNLYWYRRVMGKEIKFLLHFVKESKQDESGMPNNRFLAERTGGTYSTLKVQPAELEDSGVYFCASSKGLANIQYFGAGTRLSVL.

The CDR3 loop reads CSASPRQDYTEAFF. The CDR3 DNA is TGCAGTGCTAGTCCCCGGCAGGACTACACTGAAGCTTTCTTT. The chain is built from TRBV20-1 and TRBJ1-1; no clear D. V dropped 3 bases and J dropped 3 bases, with 14 bases sitting between them. Germline lookup yields CDR1 DFQATT and CDR2 SNEGSKA (reference sequence). The CDR3 covers 14 residues.

This chain joins TRBV11-2 and TRBJ1-5, with D unclear. CDR1 SGHAT and CDR2 FQNNGV come from the germline V gene. Trimming took 1 base from V and 4 from J, leaving 8 bases between them. The CDR3 runs 14 residues. The CDR3 region is CASSLGQDNQPQHF. The CDR3 DNA reads TGTGCCAGCAGCTTAGGCCAAGATAATCAGCCCCAGCATTTT.

The count of this clone is one. Other DNA sequences in this sample translate to the same CDR3. The chain employs TRBV7-3 and TRBJ2-7; 9 positions agree with TRBD1. After removal of 2 bases from V and 4 bases from J, the junction contained 6 bases not matched to a gene. The germline CDR1 and CDR2 sequences are SGHTA and FQGTGA. The CDR3 spans 15 residues. CDR3 coding DNA: TGTGCCAGCAGCTTAGGCACCGGGACAGGGTACGAGCAGTACTTC. Amino acid sequence: CASSLGTGTGYEQYF.